The subject of this entry is one TCR beta chain. Its antigen is still unknown. Base qualities are not provided; no much larger clone lies one nucleotide away. The trial excluded patients who had a history of autoimmune disease or were on systemic immunosuppression. Peripheral blood for TCR sequencing was collected from all dose cohorts at baseline, on cycle 4 day 1, and on cycle 7 day 1. Samples were obtained from an open-label, multicenter, first-in-human phase I dose-escalation trial of ivuxolimab. Adults with locally advanced or metastatic melanoma, renal cell carcinoma, hepatocellular carcinoma or head and neck squamous cell carcinoma were enrolled in the trial. Before TCR sequencing, CD4+ T cells and CD8+ T cells were sorted from peripheral blood as separate populations. V is reduced by 5 bases and J by 3 bases, leaving a spacing of 11 bases between them. Spanning cysteine to phenylalanine, the CDR3 consists of 13 amino acids. Only CDR3 DNA remains: 39 bases, in frame from the first base. Sequences SGHKS (CDR1) and YYEKEE (CDR2) are obtained from the germline V gene (reference sequence).

This sample was taken from a study of OX40 agonist ivuxolimab in advanced cancers. The study in broad terms: The costimulatory receptor OX40 (CD134) was targeted by ivuxolimab, a fully human IgG2 agonistic monoclonal antibody. Intravenous ivuxolimab was administered to patients every 2 weeks at six dose levels: 0.01, 0.1, 0.3, 1.5, 3 and 10 mg/kg. Among the roughly 52 dose-escalation patients, approximately 20 had hepatocellular carcinoma, some 15 melanoma, 9 renal cell carcinoma and 9 head and neck cancer. The dose-escalation cohort was 82.7% male with a mean age of 60 years, ranging from 23 to 79. Prior anti-PD-1, anti-PD-L1 or anti-CTLA-4 therapy was permitted, and checkpoint inhibitors had been received by roughly two fifths of dose-escalation patients. Three dose-escalation patients achieved partial responses, one with hepatocellular carcinoma and two with cutaneous melanoma. The point of sequencing TCRbeta in the periphery was to test whether ivuxolimab changed TCR sequence diversity and drove clonal T-cell expansion. The paper covers the monotherapy dose-escalation part of the phase I ivuxolimab trial, which included N of about 50 patients. Overall results and qualifications from the work: Antigen specificity was not determined for the clonally expanded peripheral T cells. In the 0.1-3.0 mg/kg groups, partial responders had among the lowest normalized peripheral clonal expansion, particularly in CD8+ T cells. At doses of 0.1 to 3.0 mg/kg, clonal expansion of both CD4+ and CD8+ T cells in blood was seen between baseline and week 6. On average, CD8+ T cells showed more expanded clones than CD4+ T cells after ivuxolimab. Low levels of normalized T-cell clonal expansion were also seen in some patients who did not respond.

To sequence the TCRbeta CDR3 region, genomic DNA was isolated from the sorted cells. The immunoSEQ Assay was used for sequencing of TCRbeta CDR3 regions. TCRdb provides this immuneACCESS table in a form limited to in-frame rearrangements. Some clones are lacking; in checked studies, under half of them reflect an unresolved V gene, and why the rest are absent is not known. The sample table records 55,000 to 90,000 clones; 88% of these occur just once. The ten largest clones take up approximately 0.86% of the sample. The TCR comes from an adult with an advanced solid tumor such as melanoma, head and neck, liver or kidney cancer. Rearrangement joined TRBV5-5 to TRBJ2-5; the D gene cannot be named for sure. The sample here was CD4+ or CD8+ T cells sorted from blood, taken in a trial of the OX40 agonist ivuxolimab. The CDR3 corresponds to CASSFAGKETQYF. The sequenced DNA is TGTGCCAGCAGTTTTGCTGGTAAAGAGACCCAGTACTTC.